This record covers a single T cell receptor (beta chain). Its antigen is still unknown. The sample comes from a study of siplizumab effects on memory and regulatory T cells. Study-level findings and limits: The study found naive T cells seemingly more diverse than memory cells and seemingly major alloresponse contributors.

Per germline, CDR1 MGHRA and CDR2 YSYEKL. V lost 8 bases and J lost 2, with 16 bases in between. CDR3 length: 14 amino acids. Repertoires were generated with immunoSEQ multiplex PCR, while TCRdb's copy carries only in-frame clones and drops some. The data contain approximately 100,000 clones, 85% to 95% of them seen just once; the ten biggest clones take up 0.55% to 0.8%. This chain links TRBV4-1 with TRBJ2-7; the D gene is possibly TRBD1 (6 bases). The clonotype comes from a human donor in good health. Specimen: Tregs sorted from blood. The CDR3 is CASAEGESAYEQYF. CDR3 sequence (DNA): TGCGCCAGCGCAGAGGGGGAGTCAGCCTACGAGCAGTACTTC.